Included here is one T cell receptor beta chain sequence, with context. Here immunoSEQ multiplex PCR was the method, and the copy in TCRdb shows in-frame clones only, minus some. The sample contains over 100,000 clones, around 89% of which appear only once. These data are taken from a study of control samples from healthy donors and cancer patients. The CDR3 loop spans 21 amino acids. Germline V CDR1 and CDR2: SGDLS, YYNGEE. V was pared by 0 bases and J by 1 base, with 17 bases of the junction left unmatched. The material sequenced was blood. This clonotype was obtained from a man in his forties in good health. The rearrangement links TRBV9 to TRBJ2-4, with 9 bases that match TRBD1. CDR3 DNA sequence: TGTGCCAGCAGCGTAGGGACACCACAGGGGGCCCTGGGTCTGGCCAAAAACATTCAGTACTTC. Translating gives CASSVGTPQGALGLAKNIQYF.